This is a list of T cell receptor beta chains from one sample in a study of blood T cell repertoires in COVID-19. Sequencing used immunoSEQ multiplex PCR; TCRdb keeps in-frame clones, though not all of them. Found here are approximately 200,000 clones, around 83% of them singletons; the top ten hold roughly 1.3%. Sequencing input: PBMCs or T cells enriched from blood (not recorded which). The receptors were gathered from a middle-aged woman with acute COVID-19. Both conserved end residues are part of each CDR3. The D gene is left open where the match is weak. Clone size appears in some rows only: once, few, many, or a class for an expanded clone.

clone_size: .; j_call: TRBJ1-1; v_call: TRBV5-1; d_call: TRBD1; cdr3_length: 14; cdr3_nt: TGCGCCAGCAGCACCGGGACAGGGTGGACTGAAGCTTTCTTT; cdr3_aa: CASSTGTGWTEAFF
clone_size: once; j_call: TRBJ1-5; v_call: TRBV30; d_call: TRBD1; cdr3_length: 13; cdr3_nt: TGTGCCTGGAGGGGTCAGGGGGTTCAGCCCCAGCATTTT; cdr3_aa: CAWRGQGVQPQHF
clone_size: .; j_call: TRBJ1-1; v_call: TRBV5-4; d_call: TRBD1; cdr3_length: 13; cdr3_nt: TGTGCCAGCAGCCACCAGGGGGCAGCTGAAGCTTTCTTT; cdr3_aa: CASSHQGAAEAFF
clone_size: .; j_call: TRBJ2-1; v_call: TRBV3-1/TRBV3-2; d_call: TRBD1; cdr3_length: 13; cdr3_nt: TGTGCCAGCAGCCAAGATGACAGGGGGGAGCAGTTCTTC; cdr3_aa: CASSQDDRGEQFF
clone_size: .; j_call: TRBJ2-1; v_call: TRBV2; d_call: TRBD2; cdr3_length: 16; cdr3_nt: TGTGCCAGCAGCAGGGCCGGACTAGCGGGGACGGGTGAGCAGTTCTTC; cdr3_aa: CASSRAGLAGTGEQFF
clone_size: .; j_call: TRBJ2-3; v_call: TRBV2; d_call: .; cdr3_length: 11; cdr3_nt: TGTGCCAGCAGGGAACTGGATACGCAGTATTTT; cdr3_aa: CASRELDTQYF
clone_size: few; j_call: TRBJ2-1; v_call: TRBV7-9; d_call: TRBD2; cdr3_length: 16; cdr3_nt: TGTGCCAGCAGCTCCCAAGCGGGAAGCGCCTACAATGAGCAGTTCTTC; cdr3_aa: CASSSQAGSAYNEQFF
clone_size: .; j_call: TRBJ1-2; v_call: TRBV5-1; d_call: TRBD1; cdr3_length: 13; cdr3_nt: TGCGCCAGCAGCCTACAGGGGATCGATGGCTACACCTTC; cdr3_aa: CASSLQGIDGYTF
clone_size: .; j_call: TRBJ1-1; v_call: TRBV28; d_call: TRBD1; cdr3_length: 14; cdr3_nt: TGTGCCAGCAGGGACAGGGGAGAAGGAACTGAAGCTTTCTTT; cdr3_aa: CASRDRGEGTEAFF
clone_size: many; j_call: TRBJ2-6; v_call: TRBV4-2; d_call: .; cdr3_length: 16; cdr3_nt: TGTGCCAGCAGCAATGACCAGGGAACTGGGGCCAACGTCCTGACTTTC; cdr3_aa: CASSNDQGTGANVLTF
clone_size: .; j_call: TRBJ1-2; v_call: TRBV6-5; d_call: .; cdr3_length: 16; cdr3_nt: TGTGCCAGCAGTTACATCCCTGCGGGGGGGGCCTATGGCTACACCTTC; cdr3_aa: CASSYIPAGGAYGYTF
clone_size: .; j_call: TRBJ1-1; v_call: TRBV27; d_call: .; cdr3_length: 14; cdr3_nt: TGTGCCAGCAGGAGGGGGGGCGCGGGCACTGAAGCTTTCTTT; cdr3_aa: CASRRGGAGTEAFF
clone_size: .; j_call: TRBJ2-7; v_call: TRBV18; d_call: TRBD1; cdr3_length: 14; cdr3_nt: TGTGCCAGCTCCGGCGGGACAGGACCTGGCGAGCAGTACTTC; cdr3_aa: CASSGGTGPGEQYF
clone_size: .; j_call: TRBJ1-6; v_call: TRBV19; d_call: TRBD1; cdr3_length: 14; cdr3_nt: TGTGCCAGTAGCTCCGGGACAGGAGACTCACCCCTCCACTTT; cdr3_aa: CASSSGTGDSPLHF
clone_size: .; j_call: TRBJ2-3; v_call: TRBV11-3; d_call: .; cdr3_length: 12; cdr3_nt: TGTGCCAGCAGCTTAGATCGCAGTACGCAGTATTTT; cdr3_aa: CASSLDRSTQYF
clone_size: .; j_call: TRBJ1-5; v_call: TRBV7-6; d_call: .; cdr3_length: 14; cdr3_nt: TGTGCCAGCAGCCCGGTGAGTTCGAGTCAGCCCCAGCATTTT; cdr3_aa: CASSPVSSSQPQHF
clone_size: once; j_call: TRBJ2-2; v_call: TRBV5-1; d_call: .; cdr3_length: 17; cdr3_nt: TGCGCCAGCAGCCCCACGCGGGCCCACGCGAACACCGGGGAGCTGTTTTTT; cdr3_aa: CASSPTRAHANTGELFF
clone_size: .; j_call: TRBJ1-4; v_call: TRBV7-9; d_call: TRBD1; cdr3_length: 15; cdr3_nt: TGTGCCAGCAGCTCCTTTACAGGGGCTAATGAAAAACTGTTTTTT; cdr3_aa: CASSSFTGANEKLFF